This T cell receptor beta chain was sequenced for a study of cytotoxic CD8 clonotypes in ibrutinib-treated CLL. Study context: After median about 5.5 years, roughly 15 stayed in remission, some 12 progressed; responses roughly 25 partial, 2 complete. Once patients had received a median about eleven months of treatment, range 6 to 36, response samples were obtained. Study conclusions and caveats: Sustained-remission and progressing patients had different sampling times. Increased clonality at ibrutinib response gave way to a return toward baseline at progression.

Germline CDR1 is SNHLY and CDR2 is FYNNEI. CDR3 length: 10 residues. Sequencing was performed with immunoSEQ multiplex PCR; in TCRdb, only in-frame clones are kept and a portion is missing. Altogether about 300,000 clones are present, roughly three quarters being singletons, with the ten largest covering around 6%. Concerning this clone itself: Its specificity is not known.

The sample was PBMCs, taken at disease progression, from a patient treated with ibrutinib. This receptor was taken from a human donor with chronic lymphocytic leukemia. The rearrangement joins TRBV2 to TRBJ2-7, with D perhaps TRBD1 (5 bases). The CDR3, as DNA: TGTGCAATCAGGGTAGGCGAGCAGTACTTC. Amino acid sequence: CAIRVGEQYF.